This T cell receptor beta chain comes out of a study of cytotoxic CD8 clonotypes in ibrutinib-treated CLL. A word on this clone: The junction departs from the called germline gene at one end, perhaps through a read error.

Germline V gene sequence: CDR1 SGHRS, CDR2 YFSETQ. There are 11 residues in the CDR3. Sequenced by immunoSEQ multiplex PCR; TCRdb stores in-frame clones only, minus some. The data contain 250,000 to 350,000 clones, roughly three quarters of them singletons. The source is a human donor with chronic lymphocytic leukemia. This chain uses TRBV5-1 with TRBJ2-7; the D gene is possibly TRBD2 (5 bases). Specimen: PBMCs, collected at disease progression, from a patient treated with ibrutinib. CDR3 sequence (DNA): TGCGTCAGCAGCGAGGGCAGGGAGCAGTACTTC. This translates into CVSSEGREQYF.